The present TCR beta chain was sequenced within a study of radiation and T cells in renal cell carcinoma. Study findings and constraints: Irradiated tumors had higher TCR clonality than control tumors. Dominant CDR3 motifs occupied more repertoire in irradiated than control tumors.

Treatment described: treatment-naive control, cytoreductive nephrectomy. Control tumor donors were several females and roughly ten males, median age approximately 58 years. The CDR3 sequence is 15 residues long. Germline V gives CDR1 SGHTA, CDR2 FQGNSA. The V and J ends lost 5 bases and 4 bases, in that order; junction bases with no gene match: 7. As regards this clone: Its cognate antigen is unknown.

Profiling relied on immunoSEQ multiplex PCR, and the TCRdb table lists in-frame clones only, not all of them. The sample gives 18,000 or so clones, roughly 60% of which show up once; around a third is in the top ten. Material: tumor tissue, obtained from a patient whose treatment was nephrectomy without radiotherapy. The sequence was collected from a man over 45 with renal cell carcinoma. The chain joins TRBV7-2 to TRBJ2-5; 10 bases match TRBD2. The chain's CDR3 is CASSRPSGRVETQYF. The CDR3 bases are TGTGCCAGCAGCAGGCCTAGCGGGAGAGTAGAGACCCAGTACTTC. The whole variable domain, filled in from reference TRBV7-2 and TRBJ2-5, reads GAGVSQSPSNKVTEKGKDVELRCDPISGHTALYWYRQSLGQGLEFLIYFQGNSAPDKSGLPSDRFSAERTGGSVSTLTIQRTQQEDSAVYLCASSRPSGRVETQYFGPGTRLLVL.